The clone carrying this T cell receptor (beta chain) has a count of ten or more. What it binds is not known. Germline loops: CDR1 KGHSH, CDR2 LQKENI. The CDR3 has 16 residues. Trimming stripped 6 bases from V and 0 bases from J, with 14 bases between. This sample was taken from a study of regulatory T cells in long-lasting Graves disease. As to time point: newly diagnosed GD, antithyroid drugs for less than 3 months. The authors made the TCR library using RNA they extracted from PBMCs. Findings and caveats of the study: Patients with persistent Graves' had lower TCR diversity than newly diagnosed patients.

CDR3 regions were amplified by Arm-PCR using iRepertoire HTBI primers to build TCR beta libraries. Via MiXCR, TCRdb re-called the multiplex PCR reads, giving one row per CDR3 protein. Of a few hundred thousand distinct CDR3 sequences in the sample, roughly 13% were seen once. The same data also went into a second study, on T cells in Graves' hyperthyroidism and ophthalmopathy. This second study says: Graves' hyperthyroidism was deemed stable given no ophthalmopathy progression within 18 months. Most thyroid clonotypes that were expanded above 0.001 also turned up in blood.

The sample was peripheral blood mononuclear cells (PBMCs), taken at new diagnosis, from a patient treated with antithyroid drugs. The V call is TRBV18, the J call TRBJ1-4, with D hard to call. This receptor was obtained from a man aged 25-45 years with Graves disease. The CDR3 DNA reads TGTGCCAGCTCCCGGACCCGGACTTCAACTAATGAAAAACTGTTTTTT. This gives the protein CASSRTRTSTNEKLFF.